Listed below are T cell receptor beta chains from one sample, sequenced in a study of shared clonotypes between healthy human individuals. The data were produced by immunoSEQ multiplex PCR, yet TCRdb's version contains in-frame clones alone and is incomplete. The sample lists approximately 700,000 clones, 60% to 75% occurring once. Sequenced material: memory CD4+ T cells sorted from blood. Source of these receptors: a woman aged 25 to 39 in good health. Each CDR3 is given with its conserved first and last residue. Fields, in order: D gene, J gene, clone size, V gene, CDR3 protein, CDR3 DNA. D genes are given only for firm matches. Rows may omit the clone size; those that give it use once, few, many or a size class.

NA TRBJ1-2 NA TRBV28 CASSLRGVGYGYTF TGTGCCAGCAGTCTTCGCGGGGTGGGCTATGGCTACACCTTC
NA TRBJ2-1 NA TRBV5-1 CASSLMGRASYNEQFF TGCGCCAGCAGCTTGATGGGAAGAGCCTCCTACAATGAGCAGTTCTTC
NA TRBJ2-5 NA TRBV19 CASSPRGSVETQYF TGTGCCAGTAGTCCCCGCGGTAGCGTAGAGACCCAGTACTTC
NA TRBJ2-1 NA TRBV20-1 CSALNYNEQFF TGCAGTGCGTTAAATTACAATGAGCAGTTCTTC
NA TRBJ1-2 few TRBV4-1 CASSQAQIANYGYTF TGCGCCAGCAGCCAAGCTCAGATAGCTAACTATGGCTACACCTTC
NA TRBJ2-4 once TRBV28 CASLDSAKNIQYF TGTGCCAGCTTGGACAGCGCCAAAAACATTCAGTACTTC
TRBD1 TRBJ2-1 NA TRBV11-3 CASSLAGTGHNEQFF TGTGCCAGCAGCTTAGCCGGGACAGGGCACAATGAGCAGTTCTTC
NA TRBJ2-5 NA TRBV7-9 CASSPAGLGKTQYF TGTGCCAGCAGCCCAGCCGGCTTGGGGAAGACCCAGTACTTC
NA TRBJ1-1 NA TRBV7-9 CASSLAYQHNTEAFF TGTGCCAGCAGCTTAGCATACCAGCATAACACTGAAGCTTTCTTT
TRBD2 TRBJ2-2 NA TRBV5-1 CASSWTSGSRTGELFF TGCGCCAGCAGCTGGACTAGCGGGAGCCGAACCGGGGAGCTGTTTTTT
NA TRBJ2-5 NA TRBV5-4 CASSLAEEETQYF TGTGCCAGCAGCTTGGCCGAGGAAGAGACCCAGTACTTC
NA TRBJ2-7 many TRBV7-2 CASSYYRNEGEQYF TGTGCCAGCAGCTACTACAGGAATGAGGGCGAGCAGTACTTC
NA TRBJ1-2 NA TRBV5-4 CASSFMVDYGYTF TGTGCCAGCAGCTTTATGGTCGACTATGGCTACACCTTC
TRBD1 TRBJ2-7 NA TRBV7-2 CASSVGTGLDEQYF TGTGCCAGCAGCGTGGGGACAGGGTTAGACGAGCAGTACTTC
TRBD1 TRBJ2-3 NA TRBV7-8 CASSWRDRGIADTQYF TGTGCCAGCAGCTGGAGGGACAGGGGGATCGCAGATACGCAGTATTTT
NA TRBJ2-3 once TRBV11-2 CASSNQPGLAGDTQYF TGTGCCAGCAGCAATCAACCAGGGCTAGCTGGGGATACGCAGTATTTT
NA TRBJ1-1 NA TRBV7-2 CASSLVSRPEAFF TGTGCCAGCAGCTTAGTGTCCCGGCCTGAAGCTTTCTTT
TRBD1 TRBJ2-1 NA TRBV25-1 CASSESELGDSEQFF TGTGCCAGCAGTGAATCGGAATTGGGGGACAGTGAGCAGTTCTTC
TRBD1 TRBJ1-2 NA TRBV9 CASVRGLENYGYTF TGTGCCAGCGTTAGGGGGCTGGAGAACTATGGCTACACCTTC
TRBD1 TRBJ2-3 NA TRBV6-1 CASRSGTADTDTQYF TGTGCCAGCAGGTCCGGGACAGCAGACACAGATACGCAGTATTTT
NA TRBJ2-7 NA TRBV5-1 CASSLDGNSGEQYF TGCGCCAGCAGCTTGGACGGGAACTCTGGCGAGCAGTACTTC
NA TRBJ2-2 NA TRBV7-8 CASSLTGELFF TGTGCCAGCAGCTTAACCGGGGAGCTGTTTTTT
TRBD2 TRBJ2-7 NA TRBV28 CASSSIRAGDLYEQYF TGTGCCAGCAGTTCTATCCGAGCGGGAGACCTCTACGAGCAGTACTTC
NA TRBJ2-5 NA TRBV5-4 CASSLGRTSDGTQYF TGTGCCAGCAGCTTGGGACGGACATCGGACGGGACCCAGTACTTC
TRBD2 TRBJ2-3 NA TRBV4-1 CASSLLAGATDTQYF TGCGCCAGCAGCCTACTAGCGGGAGCTACAGATACGCAGTATTTT
NA TRBJ1-5 NA TRBV6-1 CASRLYRDSNQPQHF TGTGCCAGCAGGCTTTACAGGGATAGCAATCAGCCCCAGCATTTT
NA TRBJ2-3 once TRBV27 CASSLYYYTDTQYF TGTGCCAGCAGTTTATATTACTACACAGATACGCAGTATTTT
NA TRBJ1-1 NA TRBV29-1 CSVEGLTGANTEAFF TGCAGCGTTGAAGGTCTAACCGGGGCGAACACTGAAGCTTTCTTT
TRBD2 TRBJ2-1 NA TRBV5-1 CASTLGLAGVNEQFF TGCGCCAGCACCCTGGGACTAGCGGGGGTCAATGAGCAGTTCTTC
NA TRBJ1-2 NA TRBV27 CASSLFNYGYTF TGTGCCAGCAGTCTTTTTAACTATGGCTACACCTTC
NA TRBJ2-7 NA TRBV2 CASSGAIYEQYF TGTGCCAGCAGTGGGGCAATCTACGAGCAGTACTTC
TRBD2 TRBJ2-7 NA TRBV5-1 CASSPTGLAGGEQYF TGCGCCAGCAGCCCTACCGGACTAGCGGGAGGCGAGCAGTACTTC
TRBD1 TRBJ2-1 NA TRBV6-1 CASSERQGDNEQFF TGTGCCAGCAGTGAACGACAGGGGGACAATGAGCAGTTCTTC
TRBD2 TRBJ2-3 few TRBV2 CASSEGGLAGGPGSTDTQYF TGTGCCAGCAGTGAAGGGGGACTAGCGGGAGGGCCGGGGAGCACAGATACGCAGTATTTT
NA TRBJ2-2 NA TRBV4-1 CASSNQFTGELFF TGCGCCAGCAGCAATCAGTTTACCGGGGAGCTGTTTTTT
NA TRBJ1-1 NA TRBV29-1 CSATKNTEAFF TGCAGCGCAACGAAGAACACTGAAGCTTTCTTT
NA TRBJ1-2 few TRBV14 CATSWGYTF TGTGCCACTTCTTGGGGCTACACCTTC
TRBD2 TRBJ2-1 few TRBV19 CASSISGDVEQFF TGTGCCAGTAGTATAAGCGGGGACGTTGAGCAGTTCTTC
TRBD1 TRBJ2-7 NA TRBV28 CASALQGYEQYF TGTGCCAGCGCTTTACAGGGGTACGAGCAGTACTTC
NA TRBJ2-5 NA TRBV29-1 CSVGRETQYF TGCAGCGTTGGTCGGGAGACCCAGTACTTC
NA TRBJ1-1 NA TRBV19 CASRVPTGAFF TGTGCCAGTAGGGTTCCGACAGGAGCTTTCTTT
NA TRBJ1-1 NA TRBV7-2 CASSLNLMRAFF TGTGCCAGCAGCTTAAATTTGATGCGGGCTTTCTTT
NA TRBJ1-1 NA TRBV19 CASSPSGQWNTEAFF TGTGCCAGTAGTCCCAGCGGGCAATGGAACACTGAAGCTTTCTTT
NA TRBJ2-7 NA TRBV18 CASSPPRGVGEQYF TGTGCCAGCTCACCACCAAGAGGGGTTGGTGAGCAGTACTTC
TRBD1 TRBJ1-1 few TRBV28 CASSLGFGTGLELAFF TGTGCCAGCAGTTTAGGATTCGGGACAGGGCTTGAACTGGCTTTCTTT
NA TRBJ2-2 NA TRBV11-2 CASSLRTSNTGELFF TGTGCCAGCAGCTTGAGGACATCGAACACCGGGGAGCTGTTTTTT